This is a list of T cell receptor beta chains from one sample in a study of blood T cell repertoires in COVID-19. Here immunoSEQ multiplex PCR was the method, and the copy in TCRdb shows in-frame clones only, minus some. The sample has approximately 210,000 clones; about four fifths are singletons. Sample: PBMCs or T cells enriched from blood (not recorded which). The receptors shown here come from a woman aged 50 to 65 with acute COVID-19. Each CDR3 is given without its conserved first and last residue. Each record gives: J gene, clone size, V gene, CDR3 protein. The size entry is marked missing in some rows and otherwise reads once, few, many or a size class.

>TRBJ1-5|.|TRBV18
ASSPSMTGGGGQPQH
>TRBJ2-3|.|TRBV6-1
ASSEGGWSDTQY
>TRBJ1-3|.|TRBV28
ASRADRYSGNTIY
>TRBJ1-1|.|TRBV29-1
SVGQGVTEAF
>TRBJ2-2|.|TRBV6-2/TRBV6-3
ASSSLQGGYTGELF
>TRBJ2-4|.|TRBV28
ASSAGTGENIQY
>TRBJ2-1|.|TRBV3-1/TRBV3-2
ASSQVGTGPREQF
>TRBJ2-7|few|TRBV9
ASSVATGVSYEQY
>TRBJ1-1|.|TRBV7-9
ASSFLSEAF
>TRBJ1-2|.|TRBV7-6
ASSSTGVRSYGYT
>TRBJ1-6|few|TRBV27
ASSFTGGYSPLH
>TRBJ2-1|.|TRBV4-1
ASTRPGAGGYNEQF
>TRBJ2-7|.|TRBV28
ASSLPSGASYEQY
>TRBJ1-1|.|TRBV10-3
AISDGGLEPNTEAF
>TRBJ1-2|few|TRBV19
ASSINRGYGYT
>TRBJ2-7|.|TRBV27
ASNSDGLNSYEQY
>TRBJ2-7|.|TRBV6-6
ASSYSIQGAHEQY
>TRBJ2-5|.|TRBV23-1
ASSPLSGTQY
>TRBJ1-1|.|TRBV6-5
ASSYSGGLNTEAF
>TRBJ1-1|.|TRBV7-6
ASSLARGTNTEAF
>TRBJ2-3|.|TRBV18
ASSPAGGTDTQY
>TRBJ2-7|.|TRBV14
ASSSQGYEQY
>TRBJ1-2|.|TRBV10-3
AISESEGAYGYT
>TRBJ2-3|.|TRBV11-3
ASRGRGRTDTQY
>TRBJ1-5|.|TRBV18
ASSPIQGRDSNQPQH
>TRBJ1-5|once|TRBV3-1/TRBV3-2
ASSPVYRGNQPQH
>TRBJ1-6|.|TRBV28
ASSAGGGGNSPLH
>TRBJ2-3|.|TRBV18
ASSPRGGSTDTQY